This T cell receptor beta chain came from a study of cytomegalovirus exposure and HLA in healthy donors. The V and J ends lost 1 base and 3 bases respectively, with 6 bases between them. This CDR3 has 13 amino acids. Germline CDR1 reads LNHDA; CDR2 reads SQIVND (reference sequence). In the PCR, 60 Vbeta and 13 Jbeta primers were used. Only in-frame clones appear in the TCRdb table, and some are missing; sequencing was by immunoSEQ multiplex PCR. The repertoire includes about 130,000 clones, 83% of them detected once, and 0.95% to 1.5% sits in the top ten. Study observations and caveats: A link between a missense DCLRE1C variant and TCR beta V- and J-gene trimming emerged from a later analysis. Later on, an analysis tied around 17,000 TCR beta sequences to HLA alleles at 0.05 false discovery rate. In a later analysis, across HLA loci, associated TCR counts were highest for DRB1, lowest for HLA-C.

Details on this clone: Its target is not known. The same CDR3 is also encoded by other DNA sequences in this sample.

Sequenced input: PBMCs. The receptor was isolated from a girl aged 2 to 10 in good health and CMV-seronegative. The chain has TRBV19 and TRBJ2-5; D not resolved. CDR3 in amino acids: CASSIGGEETQYF. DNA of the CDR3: TGTGCCAGTAGTATAGGAGGTGAAGAGACCCAGTACTTC. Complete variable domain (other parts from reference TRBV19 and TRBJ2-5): DGGITQSPKYLFRKEGQNVTLSCEQNLNHDAMYWYRQDPGQGLRLIYYSQIVNDFQKGDIAEGYSVSREKKESFPLTVTSAQKNPTAFYLCASSIGGEETQYFGPGTRLLVL.